In this sample, the clone carrying this T cell receptor beta chain turned up a few times. Antigen specificity is unknown. This specimen comes from a study of T-cell memory formation after mild COVID-19. Study at large: The two donors had largely donor-specific TCR clusters. Study-wide results and caveats: Of the contracting clones, CD4+ ones lay mainly in CM and EM, and CD8+ ones in EMRA. Clones from the second wave (peaking day 37) had unconfirmed SARS-CoV-2 specificity.

With 6 bases clipped from V and 5 bases from J, the junction kept 8 bases outside the gene matches. The CDR3 is 14 residues long. Per the germline V gene, CDR1 is LGHDT and CDR2 is YNNKEL (reference sequence). Constant-segment primers served in 5'RACE that generated TCR alpha and TCR beta cDNA libraries bearing sample barcodes and UMIs. TCRdb reprocessed the 5' RACE reads via MiXCR and lists one record per CDR3 protein. The sample lists approximately 210,000 distinct CDR3 sequences; over 9.5% were seen once. This sequence was found in a man younger than 35 who had mild COVID-19 (a few samples of this study predate the infection). Cell type and time point are not known. The chain recombines TRBV3-1 with TRBJ1-1, with 8 bases identical to TRBD1. The source material was PBMCs or a T cell subset sorted from them (not recorded which). CDR3 amino acids: CASRNGQGRTEAFF. The CDR3 DNA reads TGTGCCAGCAGAAACGGACAGGGAAGGACTGAAGCTTTCTTT.